Listed here is a single T cell receptor beta chain. The data stem from a study of blood T cell repertoires in COVID-19. Study overall: Samples taken during acute and convalescent COVID-19 were collected in the United States, Italy and Spain. Sample material is recorded as cDNA or gDNA derived from T cells, B-cell-depleted T cells, or PBMCs.

Authors' processing steps: Amplification from reference gene primers served as the basis for estimated nucleated cell counts. Profiling relied on immunoSEQ multiplex PCR, and the TCRdb table lists in-frame clones only, not all of them. V and J calls and clone size follow that table, whereas D and trimming were derived from the DNA. The data contain 100,000 to 120,000 clones, roughly nine tenths of them seen just once; the ten biggest clones take up around 4.9%. Looked up from germline, CDR1 is MNHEY and CDR2 is SMNVEV (reference sequence). The length of the CDR3 is 16 residues. Unmatched junction bases numbered 8, after V lost 5 bases and J lost 0 bases.

Input material: peripheral blood. V and J are TRBV27 and TRBJ2-7; 9 nucleotides match TRBD1. The origin of this receptor is a human donor in a cohort sampled during active COVID-19. The CDR3 protein is CASSITGGVSSYEQYF. The DNA of the CDR3 is TGTGCCAGCAGTATTACAGGGGGCGTGAGCTCCTACGAGCAGTACTTC.